The 31 T cell receptor beta chains below were found in one sample sequenced in a study of blood T cells in healthy people across ages. With a J-beta primer mix and a sample-barcoded 5' primer, a second PCR ran roughly 6 to 12 cycles. Using its own MiXCR run on the 5' RACE reads, TCRdb lists one record per CDR3 protein. The table includes around 940,000 distinct CDR3 sequences, roughly half detected once. Source material: blood. These receptors were taken from a woman in her sixties or seventies in good health.

The V and J genes are TRBV20-1 and TRBJ1-2, with TRBD1 as a possible D gene (5 bases). Germline CDR1 DFQATT, CDR2 SNEGSKA (reference sequence). V shed 3 bases and J shed 8 bases, with 22 bases lying between them. The CDR3 is 15 amino acids. The DNA of the CDR3 is TGCAGTGCTAGGGGGCAGGGTCTAACTATTGGCGGCTACACCTTC. Translating it yields CSARGQGLTIGGYTF.

The rearrangement links TRBV12-3 or TRBV12-4 to TRBJ2-7, with 9 positions matching TRBD1. CDR3 length equals 14 residues. Germline trimming cut 6 bases from V and 3 bases from J; bases unmatched to any gene: 6. CDR3 DNA: TGTGCCAGCAGAGCGCCGGGACAGGGCTACGAGCAGTACTTC. Protein: CASRAPGQGYEQYF.

This chain joins TRBV30 and TRBJ1-6; maybe TRBD1 (6 bases). Deletions cut 4 bases from V and 8 bases from J, with 6 bases between. The CDR3 is made up of 11 amino acids. Germline lookup yields CDR1 GTSNPN and CDR2 SVGIG (reference sequence). CDR3 coding DNA: TGTGCCTGGAACAGGGATTCACCCCTCCACTTT. Residues: CAWNRDSPLHF.

This clonotype was found many times. The chain combines TRBV5-5 with TRBJ2-1; D is ambiguous. The CDR3 contains 15 residues. Trimming left V 2 bases short and J 3 bases short, with 12 bases between. Germline V gene lookup returns CDR1 SGHKS and CDR2 YYEKEE (reference sequence). CDR3 amino acids: CASSFSAPVYNEQFF. The CDR3 DNA follows: TGTGCCAGCAGCTTCTCGGCCCCCGTCTACAATGAGCAGTTCTTC.

V usage is TRBV20-1 and J usage is TRBJ1-6; TRBD1 matches 9 bases. The CDR3 loop spans 15 amino acids. V trimming: 1 base; J trimming: 8 bases; junction bases outside the gene matches: 6. CDR1 and CDR2 (germline): DFQATT, SNEGSKA (reference sequence). CDR3 region: CSARAAGQGYSPLHF. The DNA for the CDR3 is TGCAGTGCTAGAGCAGCGGGACAGGGATATTCACCCCTCCACTTT.

The chain is built from TRBV5-1 and TRBJ2-5; D gene ambiguous. Trimming took off 0 bases at V and 5 bases at J, with 14 bases between the two ends. Germline CDR1 and CDR2: SGHRS and YFSETQ. CDR3 length equals 15 residues. The CDR3 spells CASSLGDLGPETQYF. The CDR3, as DNA: TGCGCCAGCAGCTTGGGAGACCTGGGTCCTGAGACCCAGTACTTC.

This chain uses TRBV3-1 with TRBJ2-7; D is ambiguous. Gene TRBJ2-5 matches the end of the DNA better, so the J call may be wrong. Per the germline V gene, CDR1 is LGHDT and CDR2 is YNNKEL (reference sequence). CDR3 length: 14 amino acids. The CDR3 here is CASSQDWAMETQYF. In DNA form, the CDR3 reads TGTGCCAGCAGCCAAGATTGGGCGATGGAGACCCAGTACTTC.

This chain joins TRBV27 and TRBJ2-5; 7 nucleotides align to TRBD2. The DNA matches TRBJ2-7 better at its end, which makes the J call doubtful. Germline lookup yields CDR1 MNHEY and CDR2 SMNVEV (reference sequence). The CDR3 loop spans 15 amino acids. CDR3: CASSYASGTFIEQYF. The CDR3 DNA is TGTGCCAGCAGTTACGCTAGCGGAACCTTCATCGAGCAGTACTTC.

The V gene is TRBV5-1, the J gene TRBJ1-6; no clear D gene. Looked up from germline, CDR1 is SGHRS and CDR2 is YFSETQ. The CDR3 length is 13 residues. V lost 1 base, J lost 7 bases, and 6 bases lay in between. CDR3 DNA sequence: TGCGCCAGCAGCTTGACCCAGAATTCACCCCTCCACTTT. It specifies CASSLTQNSPLHF. Using reference TRBV5-1 and TRBJ1-6 for the parts outside the CDR3, the full variable domain is KAGVTQTPRYLIKTRGQQVTLSCSPISGHRSVSWYQQTPGQGLQFLFEYFSETQRNKGNFPGRFSGRQFSNSRSEMNVSTLELGDSALYLCASSLTQNSPLHFGNGTRLTVT.

This clonotype was detected a few times. The chain has TRBV7-9 and TRBJ2-1; D is unresolved. The V end lost 4 bases, the J end lost 3 bases, and 22 bases lay between the germline ends. CDR1 and CDR2 (germline): SEHNR, FQNEAQ (reference sequence). The CDR3 totals 18 residues. In nucleotides, the CDR3 is TGTGCCAGCAGCTCGTTAGGAGCCCTAGGGCAGTTCTACAATGAGCAGTTCTTC. Its translation: CASSSLGALGQFYNEQFF.

J is TRBJ2-7 and V is TRBV10-1, with no clear D. The J call is doubtful: the DNA matches TRBJ2-5 better. The germline gives CDR1 WNHNN, CDR2 SYGVQD (reference sequence). The CDR3 extends over 14 amino acids. The CDR3 DNA sequence: TGCGCCAGCAGTGAGATCAGAGAGAGGGAGACCCAGTACTTC. Its protein product is CASSEIRERETQYF.

This clonotype occurred a few times. The chain recombines TRBV7-9 with TRBJ2-3; D is perhaps TRBD1 (6 bases). V was shortened by 5 bases and J by 0 bases, with 15 bases between the two germline ends. The CDR3 extends over 16 amino acids. Germline V CDR1 and CDR2: SEHNR, FQNEAQ (reference sequence). The CDR3 DNA sequence: TGTGCCAGCAGCCGGGGTACCGGGACAAGCACAGATACGCAGTATTTT. Amino acids: CASSRGTGTSTDTQYF.

This CDR3 reads CASSPLPSGGVNEQFF. The CDR3 DNA follows: TGTGCCAGCAGCCCCCTCCCTAGCGGGGGGGTCAATGAGCAGTTCTTC. The rearrangement links TRBV5-6 to TRBJ2-1, with 12 bases matching TRBD2. The CDR3 has 16 amino acids. V lost 4 bases, J lost 6 bases, and 8 bases stayed unmatched. Germline lookup yields CDR1 SGHDT and CDR2 YYEEEE.

The rearrangement joins TRBV3-1 to TRBJ1-6; D not certain. CDR1 is LGHDT and CDR2 is YNNKEL in the germline V gene (reference sequence). V dropped 8 bases and J dropped 7 bases, with 12 bases sitting between them. The CDR3 covers 13 residues. The CDR3 region has the DNA TGTGCCAGCCGCGGCCGATCCAATTCACCCCTCCACTTT. Amino acid sequence: CASRGRSNSPLHF.

This clonotype was recorded only once. V gene TRBV2 combines with J gene TRBJ1-1; D possibly corresponds to TRBD1 (5 bases). CDR3 length equals 14 residues. Trimming cost V 6 bases and J 5 bases, with 16 bases left between them. CDR1 and CDR2 from the germline V gene are SNHLY and FYNNEI. The CDR3, as DNA: TGTGCCAGCAGAGCGGGGACCGGGAGGACTGAAGCTTTCTTT. Protein product: CASRAGTGRTEAFF.

This clonotype was seen more than once but under ten times. This chain links TRBV20-1 with TRBJ2-1; the D gene is possibly TRBD1 (6 bases). The V end was cut by 7 bases, the J end by 6 bases, with 16 bases between. Germline V gives CDR1 DFQATT, CDR2 SNEGSKA (reference sequence). This CDR3 contains 13 residues. Here the CDR3 DNA reads TGCAGTGTCGACAGGTGGGGGACCAATGAGCAGTTCTTC. Translated, it gives CSVDRWGTNEQFF.

There are a few counts of this clonotype. The chain carries TRBV4-2 and TRBJ2-7; D perhaps matches TRBD1 (6 bases). Trimming left V 1 base short and J 7 bases short, with 17 bases between. CDR1 and CDR2 (germline): LGHNA, YNFKEQ. This CDR3 is built from 15 residues. CDR3 coding DNA: TGTGCCAGCAGCCAAGGCCGCAGGGGAGCGGATGAGCAGTACTTC. This translates into CASSQGRRGADEQYF.

This clonotype was detected ten times or more. The chain carries TRBV7-7 and TRBJ2-3; TRBD2 aligns across 13 bases. The junction had 6 bases not matched to a gene; V was cut back by 6 bases and J by 6 bases. Germline V gene sequence: CDR1 SSHAT, CDR2 FNYEAQ (reference sequence). CDR3 size: 15 residues. The CDR3 loop reads CASSRLAGGLDTQYF. CDR3 sequence (DNA): TGTGCCAGCAGTCGACTAGCGGGAGGTCTCGATACGCAGTATTTT.

J is TRBJ1-1 and V is TRBV9; no definite D call. This CDR3 has 14 residues. V lost 0 bases, J lost 6 bases, and 12 bases lay in between. The germline CDR1 and CDR2 sequences are SGDLS and YYNGEE. The CDR3 loop is CASSVATRASEAFF. The CDR3, as DNA: TGTGCCAGCAGCGTAGCTACGAGAGCTTCTGAAGCTTTCTTT.

The chain employs TRBV20-1 and TRBJ1-6; a possible D gene is TRBD1 (5 bases). V was pared by 6 bases and J by 9 bases, with 18 bases between. The CDR3 is 14 amino acids. Looked up from germline, CDR1 is DFQATT and CDR2 is SNEGSKA (reference sequence). The CDR3 DNA reads as TGCAGTGCAAAAGAAGCGGGGCGTCGTTCACCCCTCCACTTT. Its translation is CSAKEAGRRSPLHF.

V and J are TRBV6-1 and TRBJ2-7; TRBD1 aligns across 7 bases. Unmatched junction bases numbered 6, after V lost 3 bases and J lost 1 base. CDR3 length: 15 residues. Looked up from germline, CDR1 is MNHNS and CDR2 is SASEGT. CDR3 region: CASSEPGQTSYEQYF. CDR3 DNA sequence: TGTGCCAGCAGTGAGCCGGGACAGACGTCCTACGAGCAGTACTTC.

This clonotype was observed a few times. The chain links TRBV3-1 to TRBJ2-4; D is perhaps TRBD1 or TRBD2 (5 bases each). The germline V gene has CDR1 LGHDT and CDR2 YNNKEL (reference sequence). Trimming left V 3 bases short and J 3 bases short, with 15 bases between. This CDR3 spans 16 amino acids. DNA for the CDR3: TGTGCCAGCAGCCAGTTGGGGACGTTAGGCAAAAACATTCAGTACTTC. Residues: CASSQLGTLGKNIQYF.

The gene calls are TRBV28 and TRBJ2-1; D unresolved. This CDR3 contains 13 residues. Germline CDR1 and CDR2: MDHEN and SYDVKM. Trimming removed 6 bases at V and 1 base at J, with 7 bases between. For the CDR3, the DNA is TGTGCCAGCAGAGTCTATTCCTACAATGAGCAGTTCTTC. Residues: CASRVYSYNEQFF.

The chain is built from TRBV3-1 and TRBJ2-3; 12 positions agree with TRBD2. Germline V gives CDR1 LGHDT, CDR2 YNNKEL (reference sequence). Losses at the gene ends were 0 bases for V and 4 bases for J; bases not matched to a gene: 5. The CDR3 extends over 17 amino acids. The CDR3 protein is CASSQERLAGDADTQYF. CDR3 in DNA: TGTGCCAGCAGCCAAGAAAGACTAGCGGGAGATGCAGATACGCAGTATTTT.

The chain couples TRBV3-1 to TRBJ2-7; no clear D. The germline V gene has CDR1 LGHDT and CDR2 YNNKEL (reference sequence). This CDR3 has 16 amino acids. V was clipped by 0 bases and J by 0 bases, with 12 bases between them. The CDR3 nucleotides read TGTGCCAGCAGCCAAGATTTGAGACTGAGCTCCTACGAGCAGTACTTC. Translating it yields CASSQDLRLSSYEQYF.

There are a few counts of this clonotype. The chain has TRBV4-3 and TRBJ2-7; 9 bases fit TRBD1. Germline CDR1 reads LGHNA; CDR2 reads YSLEER. The junction had 9 bases not matched to a gene; V was cut back by 6 bases and J by 3 bases. The CDR3 is 15 residues long. The CDR3 here is CASSEKQGALYEQYF. The CDR3 DNA reads TGCGCCAGCAGTGAAAAACAGGGGGCCCTCTACGAGCAGTACTTC.

The chain joins TRBV3-1 to TRBJ2-7; 11 nucleotides match TRBD1. CDR1 is LGHDT and CDR2 is YNNKEL in the germline V gene (reference sequence). Germline trimming cut 3 bases from V and 2 bases from J; bases unmatched to any gene: 0. This CDR3 is built from 14 residues. CDR3 sequence reads: CASSQDRGPYEQYF. As DNA, the CDR3 is TGTGCCAGCAGCCAGGACAGGGGGCCCTACGAGCAGTACTTC.

This sequence joins TRBV25-1 and TRBJ2-7; 13 bases fit TRBD2. Trimming cost V 5 bases and J 0 bases; bases outside gene matches: 13. The CDR3 consists of 19 residues. Germline CDR1 is MGHDK and CDR2 is SYGVNS. DNA for the CDR3: TGTGCCAGCAGTAGCCCGGGACTAGCGGGAACAAAGGGCTCCTACGAGCAGTACTTC. Translation: CASSSPGLAGTKGSYEQYF.

This clonotype is labeled as medium-sized. The rearrangement joins TRBV5-5 to TRBJ2-1; a possible D gene is TRBD2 (5 bases). Germline V CDR1 and CDR2: SGHKS, YYEKEE (reference sequence). The V end was cut by 1 base, the J end by 8 bases, with 10 bases between. This CDR3 has 13 residues. The DNA of the CDR3 is TGTGCCAGCAGCTTGTGGGCTAGCCATGAGCAGTTCTTC. Its protein product is CASSLWASHEQFF.

The DNA for the CDR3 is TGTGCCAGCAGTTTCATCCGACCTGATCTTGTCCTCCACTTT. Translated, it gives CASSFIRPDLVLHF. V gene TRBV28 combines with J gene TRBJ1-6; D remains ambiguous. This CDR3 has 14 amino acids. The V gene lost 3 bases and the J gene lost 15 bases, with 18 bases spanning the gap. CDR1 and CDR2 (germline): MDHEN, SYDVKM. Supplemented by reference TRBV28 and TRBJ1-6, the full variable domain reads DVKVTQSSRYLVKRTGEKVFLECVQDMDHENMFWYRQDPGLGLRLIYFSYDVKMKEKGDIPEGYSVSREKKERFSLILESASTNQTSMYLCASSFIRPDLVLHFGNGTRLTVT.

The chain links TRBV5-1 to TRBJ2-5; 10 nucleotides align to TRBD1. The CDR3 contains 14 residues. The junction had 3 bases not matched to a gene; V was cut back by 4 bases and J by 3 bases. Germline V gives CDR1 SGHRS, CDR2 YFSETQ. CDR3 in DNA: TGCGCCAGCAGCGAAGGGACAGGGGAAGAGACCCAGTACTTC. This encodes CASSEGTGEETQYF.